This passage covers 28 T cell receptor beta chains from one sample sequenced in a study of CD8+CD57+ T cells in acquired aplastic anemia. Both TCR beta VDJ combination and CDR3 sequence profiling were carried out. Genomic DNA was the template for this profiling. Via MiXCR, TCRdb re-called the reads, giving one row per CDR3 protein. Of a few hundred thousand distinct CDR3 sequences in the sample, about 56% were seen once. The sample comprised sorted CD4+, CD8+, or CD8+CD57+ T cells (not recorded which) from PBMCs. Receptor source: a human donor with severe aplastic anemia or a healthy control (not recorded which).

J is TRBJ1-4 and V is TRBV9, with 12 bases that match TRBD1. The germline CDR1 and CDR2 sequences are SGDLS and YYNGEE. There are 15 residues in the CDR3. The junction had 2 bases not matched to a gene; V was cut back by 0 bases and J by 8 bases. CDR3 DNA: TGTGCCAGCAGCGTAGGGGACAGGGGGCAGGAAAAACTGTTTTTT. Its translation is CASSVGDRGQEKLFF. Based on the CDR3 plus reference TRBV9 and TRBJ1-4, the full variable domain is DSGVTQTPKHLITATGQRVTLRCSPRSGDLSVYWYQQSLDQGLQFLIQYYNGEERAKGNILERFSAQQFPDLHSELNLSSLELGDSALYFCASSVGDRGQEKLFFGSGTQLSVL.

The chain combines TRBV11-3 with TRBJ2-2; no clear D. The CDR3 length is 14 residues. Germline V CDR1 and CDR2: SGHNT, YENEEA. V lost 1 base, J lost 5 bases, and 8 bases lay in between. The CDR3: CASSLVSGTGELFF. The CDR3, as DNA: TGTGCCAGCAGCTTAGTGTCTGGGACCGGGGAGCTGTTTTTT.

This clonotype was seen ten or more times. The rearrangement links TRBV20-1 to TRBJ1-5; D might be TRBD1 (6 bases). This CDR3 comprises 14 residues. The germline V gene encodes CDR1 DFQATT and CDR2 SNEGSKA (reference sequence). Trimming removed 5 bases from V and 3 bases from J, with 14 bases in between. The CDR3 nucleotides are TGCAGTGCTGACACAGGGTTCCCCAATCAGCCCCAGCATTTT. Residues: CSADTGFPNQPQHF.

The chain joins TRBV15 to TRBJ2-7; D possibly matches TRBD1 or TRBD2 (6 bases each). V dropped 0 bases and J dropped 0 bases, with 12 bases sitting between them. CDR1 and CDR2 from the germline V gene are LNHNV and YYDKDF (reference sequence). The CDR3 contains 16 residues. CDR3 region: CATSRDKGGLSYEQYF. In DNA form, the CDR3 reads TGTGCCACCAGCAGAGATAAGGGGGGCCTCTCCTACGAGCAGTACTTC.

The chain is built from TRBV7-8 and TRBJ2-3; D remains unclear. Trimming left V 2 bases short and J 6 bases short, with 12 bases between. The CDR3 extends over 14 amino acids. Germline V gene data show CDR1 as SGHVS and CDR2 as FQNEAQ. CDR3 sequence reads: CASSLSTGRDTQYF. For the CDR3, the DNA is TGTGCCAGCAGCTTATCGACGGGCAGGGATACGCAGTATTTT.

In its sample, this clonotype was seen many times. The J gene is TRBJ2-7, the V gene TRBV19; maybe TRBD2 (6 bases). V lost 4 bases, J lost 6 bases, and 7 bases lay in between. The CDR3 has 11 amino acids. The germline V gene has CDR1 LNHDA and CDR2 SQIVND (reference sequence). This CDR3 reads CASSRGVEQYF. CDR3 sequence (DNA): TGTGCCAGTAGTAGGGGGGTCGAGCAGTACTTC.

This clonotype was seen more than once but under ten times. This chain links TRBV19 with TRBJ2-7; D call uncertain. This CDR3 is 12 amino acids long. The ends were cut back, 9 bases at V and 2 bases at J, with 11 bases in the middle. The V gene's germline CDR1 is LNHDA and CDR2 SQIVND (reference sequence). The CDR3 region is CASSQGTYEQYF. For the CDR3, the DNA is TGTGCCAGCAGCCAAGGGACCTACGAGCAGTACTTC.

This chain connects TRBV24-1 to TRBJ2-6; 7 bases align to TRBD1. The CDR3 has 20 amino acids. CDR1 and CDR2 from the germline V gene are KGHDR and SFDVKD. Trimming took 3 bases from V and 0 from J; bases not matched to a gene: 13. Here the CDR3 DNA reads TGTGCCACCAGTGATAGGGCAGACAGGGTTGCTAGCTCTGGGGCCAACGTCCTGACTTTC. Encoded protein: CATSDRADRVASSGANVLTF.

Ten or more counts support this clonotype. With a much larger clone just one base away, this may be a read error. The rearrangement uses TRBV24-1 and TRBJ1-6; TRBD1 agrees at 7 bases. This CDR3 comprises 13 residues. Trimming cost V 6 bases and J 9 bases; bases outside gene matches: 4. The V gene's germline CDR1 is KGHDR and CDR2 SFDVKD. The CDR3 is CATSRDRSSPLHF. The CDR3 bases are TGTGCCACCAGTCGGGACAGAAGTTCACCCCTCCACTTT.

The chain carries TRBV28 and TRBJ1-2; weak D call: TRBD1 (5 bases). The CDR3 has 15 residues. Germline loops: CDR1 MDHEN, CDR2 SYDVKM. Between the trimmed V and J ends, which lost 6 bases and 8 bases, there was a span of 22 bases. The chain's CDR3 is CASSGTFDSTWGYTF. The CDR3 DNA reads as TGTGCCAGCAGCGGGACCTTCGACTCAACGTGGGGCTACACCTTC.

The chain couples TRBV15 to TRBJ2-7; D might be TRBD2 (5 bases). The V and J ends lost 5 bases and 2 bases respectively, with 13 bases between them. The CDR3 totals 14 residues. Germline CDR1 and CDR2: LNHNV and YYDKDF (reference sequence). The CDR3 sequence: CATSVRAGTYEQYF. DNA for the CDR3: TGTGCCACCAGCGTGCGGGCGGGTACCTACGAGCAGTACTTC.

This sequence joins TRBV29-1 and TRBJ2-6; a weak D match, TRBD1 (6 bases). CDR1 and CDR2 (germline): SQVTM, ANQGSEA. The CDR3 consists of 14 residues. Trimming stripped 2 bases from V and 1 base from J, with 6 bases between. Here the CDR3 DNA reads TGCAGCGTTGAAAGGGGGTCTGGGGCCAACGTCCTGACTTTC. The encoded protein is CSVERGSGANVLTF.

This clonotype was seen at least ten times. An end of the junction differs from the germline gene, which may be a read error. The V call is TRBV16, the J call TRBJ1-4; perhaps TRBD1 as D (5 bases). This CDR3 comprises 15 residues. Germline CDR1 KGHSY, CDR2 FQNENV. The CDR3 DNA is TGTGCCAGCAGCCAATCGACAGTAACTAGTGAAAAACTGTTTTTT. Translating it yields CASSQSTVTSEKLFF.

The chain couples TRBV10-3 to TRBJ2-1; 8 nucleotides align to TRBD2. Germline CDR1 ENHRY, CDR2 SYGVKD. J gave up 10 bases and V 6 bases, and 11 bases lay outside the gene matches. The CDR3 sequence is 14 residues long. CDR3 DNA: TGTGCCATCAGCCCGGGACTAGGGACTGACGAGCAGTTCTTC. Protein sequence: CAISPGLGTDEQFF.

In this sample, this clonotype turned up a few times. The chain joins TRBV24-1 to TRBJ2-7, with 8 bases identical to TRBD2. Trimming at V came to 5 bases and at J to 6 bases, leaving 2 bases not matched to a gene. The CDR3 is 12 residues long. Germline CDR1 and CDR2: KGHDR and SFDVKD. DNA of the CDR3: TGTGCCACCAGTGTCGGGGGGGGCGAGCAGTACTTC. It is translated as CATSVGGGEQYF.

Notes on this clonotype: It may be a read error: a sequence one base away is much more abundant. The chain has TRBV5-4 and TRBJ2-2; no firm D call. The CDR3 consists of 15 residues. Germline loops: CDR1 SGHNT, CDR2 YYREEE (reference sequence). The CDR3 nucleotides are TGTGCCAGCAACTTGCAGGCTATTGAGGCCGGGGAGCTGTTTTTT. Protein: CASNLQAIEAGELFF.

This clonotype was detected only once. This chain links TRBV9 with TRBJ1-2; no clear D. V lost 0 bases and J 2 bases, leaving 14 bases between the germline ends. CDR3 size: 16 residues. Per the germline V gene, CDR1 is SGDLS and CDR2 is YYNGEE. The CDR3 protein is CASSVGVQSTNYGYTF. CDR3 nucleotide sequence: TGTGCCAGCAGCGTAGGAGTACAGAGCACAAACTATGGCTACACCTTC.

This chain joins TRBV20-1 and TRBJ1-1, with 10 bases that match TRBD1. The CDR3 length is 15 residues. V was pared by 5 bases and J by 10 bases, with 16 bases of the junction left unmatched. CDR1 DFQATT and CDR2 SNEGSKA come from the germline V gene (reference sequence). CDR3 in DNA: TGCAGTGCTCTAGGGGACAGGGGTCCGGGGCCTGGAGCTTTCTTT. The encoded protein is CSALGDRGPGPGAFF.

This clonotype was seen repeatedly, ten times or more. V is TRBV12-3 or TRBV12-4 and J is TRBJ1-5; no reliable D call. The length of the CDR3 is 13 residues. Trimming pared 6 bases from V and 5 bases from J, leaving 11 bases between. In nucleotides, the CDR3 is TGTGCCAGCAGCCCATCCCGAGATCAGCCCCAGCATTTT. It codes for CASSPSRDQPQHF.

The chain's CDR3 is CSVGRPSYGYTF. In DNA, the CDR3 is TGCAGTGTGGGGCGTCCCTCCTATGGCTACACCTTC. The V and J genes are TRBV20-1 and TRBJ1-2; D may be TRBD1 (5 bases). The CDR3 is 12 residues long. CDR1 DFQATT and CDR2 SNEGSKA come from the germline V gene (reference sequence). V lost 7 bases and J lost 4, with 13 bases in between.

The sample holds one count of this clonotype. The V and J genes are TRBV29-1 and TRBJ2-5, with D perhaps TRBD1 (5 bases). CDR3 length equals 14 residues. Germline values: CDR1 SQVTM, CDR2 ANQGSEA. The V and J ends lost 1 base and 1 base respectively, with 10 bases between them. CDR3 coding DNA: TGCAGCGTTGAAGTCCAGGGTGGCCAAGAGACCCAGTACTTC. This encodes CSVEVQGGQETQYF.

The V gene is TRBV29-1, the J gene TRBJ2-5; 13 bases line up with TRBD2. Germline lookup yields CDR1 SQVTM and CDR2 ANQGSEA. The CDR3 extends over 14 amino acids. Trimming took 4 bases from V and 5 from J; bases not matched to a gene: 4. The CDR3 DNA sequence: TGCAGCGTTGCTACTAGCGGGGGGGCCGAGACCCAGTACTTC. This codes for CSVATSGGAETQYF. Drawing the rest from reference TRBV29-1 and TRBJ2-5, the complete variable domain is SAVISQKPSRDICQRGTSLTIQCQVDSQVTMMFWYRQQPGQSLTLIATANQGSEATYESGFVIDKFPISRPNLTFSTLTVSNMSPEDSSIYLCSVATSGGAETQYFGPGTRLLVL.

In its sample, this clonotype was seen a few times. The V call is TRBV7-2, the J call TRBJ2-7, with 7 bases identical to TRBD1. Per germline, CDR1 SGHTA and CDR2 FQGNSA. CDR3 size: 13 residues. V was clipped by 5 bases and J by 7 bases; unmatched bases: 8. CDR3 coding DNA: TGTGCCAGCAGCCCCCCGGACAGGTGGGAGCAGTACTTC. Its translation is CASSPPDRWEQYF. Looking up the rest from reference TRBV7-2 and TRBJ2-7 gives the full variable domain: GAGVSQSPSNKVTEKGKDVELRCDPISGHTALYWYRQSLGQGLEFLIYFQGNSAPDKSGLPSDRFSAERTGGSVSTLTIQRTQQEDSAVYLCASSPPDRWEQYFGPGTRLTVT.

This clonotype has a handful of counts. The V and J genes are TRBV7-2 and TRBJ2-3, with D perhaps TRBD2 (5 bases). V lost 6 bases and J 4 bases, leaving 20 bases between the germline ends. Looked up from germline, CDR1 is SGHTA and CDR2 is FQGNSA. This CDR3 has 16 amino acids. The CDR3 DNA is TGTGCCAGCAGGAAATTGGAGCGGAGGTGGGCAGATACGCAGTATTTT. Translating it yields CASRKLERRWADTQYF. The full variable domain, with the rest looked up from reference TRBV7-2 and TRBJ2-3, is GAGVSQSPSNKVTEKGKDVELRCDPISGHTALYWYRQSLGQGLEFLIYFQGNSAPDKSGLPSDRFSAERTGGSVSTLTIQRTQQEDSAVYLCASRKLERRWADTQYFGPGTRLTVL.

The genes are TRBV30 and TRBJ1-2; no clear D gene. There are 12 residues in the CDR3. Germline CDR1 GTSNPN, CDR2 SVGIG (reference sequence). V was shortened by 5 bases and J by 2 bases, with 9 bases between the two germline ends. The CDR3 reads CAWGQDNYGYTF. For the CDR3, the DNA is TGTGCCTGGGGGCAGGACAACTATGGCTACACCTTC.

The genes are TRBV29-1 and TRBJ1-5; D unclear. V shed 4 bases and J shed 3 bases, with 10 bases lying between them. The CDR3 has 13 amino acids. Germline V gene lookup returns CDR1 SQVTM and CDR2 ANQGSEA. In DNA form, the CDR3 reads TGCAGCGTTGCCGGAGCGCTCAATCAGCCCCAGCATTTT. Translated: CSVAGALNQPQHF.

The chain employs TRBV5-4 and TRBJ2-5; D remains ambiguous. The germline CDR1 and CDR2 sequences are SGHNT and YYREEE (reference sequence). CDR3 length: 14 amino acids. Trimming removed 0 bases from V and 3 bases from J, with 9 bases in between. The chain's CDR3 is CASSLATQKETQYF. CDR3 DNA: TGTGCCAGCAGCTTGGCAACACAAAAAGAGACCCAGTACTTC.

This clonotype was seen a single time. This chain links TRBV9 with TRBJ2-7; TRBD2 aligns across 8 bases. The CDR3 length is 15 residues. Germline V gene sequence: CDR1 SGDLS, CDR2 YYNGEE. V dropped 3 bases and J dropped 4; count of bases not matched to a gene: 9. In nucleotides, the CDR3 is TGTGCCAGCAGCGCCTCCGGACTAGCCGCTTACGAGCAGTACTTC. Translating gives CASSASGLAAYEQYF.